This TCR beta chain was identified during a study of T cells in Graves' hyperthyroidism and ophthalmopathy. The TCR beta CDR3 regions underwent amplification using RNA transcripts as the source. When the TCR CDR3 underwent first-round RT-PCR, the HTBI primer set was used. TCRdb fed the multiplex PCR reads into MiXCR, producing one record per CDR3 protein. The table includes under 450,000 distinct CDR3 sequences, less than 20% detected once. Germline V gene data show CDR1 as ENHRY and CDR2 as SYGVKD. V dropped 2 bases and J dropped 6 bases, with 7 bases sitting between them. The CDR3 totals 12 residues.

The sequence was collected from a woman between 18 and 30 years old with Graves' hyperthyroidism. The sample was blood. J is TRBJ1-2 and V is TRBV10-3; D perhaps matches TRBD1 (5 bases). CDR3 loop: CAISERGDGYTF. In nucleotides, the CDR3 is TGTGCCATCAGTGAGCGGGGGGATGGCTACACCTTC.